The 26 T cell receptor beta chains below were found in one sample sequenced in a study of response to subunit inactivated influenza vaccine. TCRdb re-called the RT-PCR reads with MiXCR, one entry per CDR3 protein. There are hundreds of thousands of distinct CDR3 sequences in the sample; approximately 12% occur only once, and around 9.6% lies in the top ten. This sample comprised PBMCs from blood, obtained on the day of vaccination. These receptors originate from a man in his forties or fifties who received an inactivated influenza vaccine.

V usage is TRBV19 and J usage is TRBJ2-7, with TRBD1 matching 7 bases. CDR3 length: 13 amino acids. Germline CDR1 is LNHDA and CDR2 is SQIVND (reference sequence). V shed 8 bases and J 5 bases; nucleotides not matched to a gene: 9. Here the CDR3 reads CASRGGQWDEQYF. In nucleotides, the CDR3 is TGTGCCAGTCGTGGGGGACAGTGGGACGAGCAGTACTTC. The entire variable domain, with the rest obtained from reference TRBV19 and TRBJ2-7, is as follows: DGGITQSPKYLFRKEGQNVTLSCEQNLNHDAMYWYRQDPGQGLRLIYYSQIVNDFQKGDIAEGYSVSREKKESFPLTVTSAQKNPTAFYLCASRGGQWDEQYFGPGTRLTVT.

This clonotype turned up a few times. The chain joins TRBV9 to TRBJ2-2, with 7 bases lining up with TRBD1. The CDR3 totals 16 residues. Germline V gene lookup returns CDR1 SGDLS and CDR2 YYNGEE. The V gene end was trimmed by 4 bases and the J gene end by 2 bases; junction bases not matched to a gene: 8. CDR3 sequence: CASSPRQGRNTGELFF. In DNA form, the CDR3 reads TGTGCCAGCAGCCCACGACAGGGCCGAAACACCGGGGAGCTGTTTTTT.

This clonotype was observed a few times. As DNA, the CDR3 is TGTGCCAGCAGTCCTAATTATTTGGGGGCGGCGGGCAATCAGCCCCAGCATTTT. The encoded protein is CASSPNYLGAAGNQPQHF. The chain combines TRBV6-1 with TRBJ1-5; possible D gene TRBD1, 6 bases. Trimming shortened V by 5 bases and J by 2 bases, and 22 bases separated the two germline ends. Germline V gene sequence: CDR1 MNHNS, CDR2 SASEGT. CDR3 length equals 18 residues.

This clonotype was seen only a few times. The CDR3 sequence: CASSLGERTDTQYF. The DNA for the CDR3 is TGCGCCAGCAGCTTGGGGGAGCGCACAGATACGCAGTATTTT. The chain is built from TRBV5-1 and TRBJ2-3, with a weak D call TRBD2 (5 bases). This CDR3 comprises 14 residues. Trimming cost V 0 bases and J 1 base, with 6 bases left between them. The germline V gene encodes CDR1 SGHRS and CDR2 YFSETQ.

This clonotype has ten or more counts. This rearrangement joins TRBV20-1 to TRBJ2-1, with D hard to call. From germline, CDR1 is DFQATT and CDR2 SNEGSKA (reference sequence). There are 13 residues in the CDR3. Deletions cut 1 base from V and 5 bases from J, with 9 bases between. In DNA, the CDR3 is TGCAGTGCTAGAGCCTACAGTGACAATGAGCAGTTCTTC. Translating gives CSARAYSDNEQFF.

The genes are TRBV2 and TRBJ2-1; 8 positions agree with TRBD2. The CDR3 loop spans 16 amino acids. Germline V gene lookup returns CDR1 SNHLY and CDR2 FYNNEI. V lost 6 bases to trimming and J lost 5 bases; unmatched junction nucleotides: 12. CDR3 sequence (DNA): TGTGCCAGCAGGGTGGGGAGCGGGGGACCTGACAATGAGCAGTTCTTC. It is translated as CASRVGSGGPDNEQFF.

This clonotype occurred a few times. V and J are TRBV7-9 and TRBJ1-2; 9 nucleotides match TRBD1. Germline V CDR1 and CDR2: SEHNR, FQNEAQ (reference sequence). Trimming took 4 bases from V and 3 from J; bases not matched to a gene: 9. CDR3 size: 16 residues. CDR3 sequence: CASSSLPGQGDYGYTF. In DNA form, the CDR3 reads TGTGCCAGCAGCTCCTTACCGGGACAGGGAGACTATGGCTACACCTTC. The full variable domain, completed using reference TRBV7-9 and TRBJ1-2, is DTGVSQNPRHKITKRGQNVTFRCDPISEHNRLYWYRQTLGQGPEFLTYFQNEAQLEKSRLLSDRFSAERPKGSFSTLEIQRTEQGDSAMYLCASSSLPGQGDYGYTFGSGTRLTVV.

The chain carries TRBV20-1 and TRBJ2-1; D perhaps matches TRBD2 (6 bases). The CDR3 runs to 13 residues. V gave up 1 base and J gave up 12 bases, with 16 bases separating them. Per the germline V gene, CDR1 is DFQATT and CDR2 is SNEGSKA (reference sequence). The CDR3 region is CSARVRLERRQFF. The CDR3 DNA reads TGCAGTGCTAGAGTCAGACTAGAACGACGGCAGTTCTTC.

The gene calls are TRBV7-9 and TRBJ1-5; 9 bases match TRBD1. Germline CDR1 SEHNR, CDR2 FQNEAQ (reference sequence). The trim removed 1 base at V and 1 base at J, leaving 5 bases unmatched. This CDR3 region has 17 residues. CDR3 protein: CASSLGTGATSNQPQHF. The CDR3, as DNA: TGTGCCAGCAGCTTAGGGACAGGGGCGACCAGCAATCAGCCCCAGCATTTT.

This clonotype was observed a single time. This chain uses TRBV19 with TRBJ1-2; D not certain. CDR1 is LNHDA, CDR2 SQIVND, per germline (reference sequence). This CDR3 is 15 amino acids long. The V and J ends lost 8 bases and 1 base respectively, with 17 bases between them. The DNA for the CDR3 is TGTGCCAGTTCTTCCTCGCGGGGATATAACTATGGCTACACCTTC. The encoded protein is CASSSSRGYNYGYTF.

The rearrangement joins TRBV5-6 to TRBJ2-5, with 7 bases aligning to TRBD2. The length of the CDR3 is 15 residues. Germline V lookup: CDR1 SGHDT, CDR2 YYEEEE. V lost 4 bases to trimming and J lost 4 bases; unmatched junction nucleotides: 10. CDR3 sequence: CASSALALRLETQYF. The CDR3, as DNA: TGTGCCAGCAGCGCACTAGCGCTTAGGTTAGAGACCCAGTACTTC.

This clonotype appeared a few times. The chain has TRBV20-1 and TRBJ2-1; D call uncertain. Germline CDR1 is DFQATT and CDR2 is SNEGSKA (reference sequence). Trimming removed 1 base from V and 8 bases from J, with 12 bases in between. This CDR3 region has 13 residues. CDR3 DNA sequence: TGCAGTGCTAGAGTGCCCGGGCGGCATGAGCAGTTCTTC. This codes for CSARVPGRHEQFF.

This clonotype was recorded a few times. CDR3 residues: CASSPTSGRADTQYF. CDR3 sequence (DNA): TGTGCCAGCAGTCCGACTAGCGGGAGGGCGGATACGCAGTATTTT. The V and J genes are TRBV12-3 or TRBV12-4 and TRBJ2-3; 14 bases map to TRBD2. With V trimmed by 5 bases and J by 6 bases, 4 bases remained unmatched. CDR3 length equals 15 residues.

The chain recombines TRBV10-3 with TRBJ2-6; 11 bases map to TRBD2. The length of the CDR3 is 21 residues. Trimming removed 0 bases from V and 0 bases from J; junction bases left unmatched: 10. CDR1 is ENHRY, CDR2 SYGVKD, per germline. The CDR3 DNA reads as TGTGCCATCAGTGAGTCGAGGGGCTCTAGCGGGGGGACCTCTGGGGCCAACGTCCTGACTTTC. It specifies CAISESRGSSGGTSGANVLTF.

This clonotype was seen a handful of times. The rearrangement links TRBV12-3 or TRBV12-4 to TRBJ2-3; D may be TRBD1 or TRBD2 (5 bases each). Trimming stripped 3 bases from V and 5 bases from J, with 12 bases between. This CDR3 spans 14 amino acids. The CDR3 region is CASSLMGEKDTQYF. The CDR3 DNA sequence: TGTGCCAGCAGTTTGATGGGGGAAAAAGATACGCAGTATTTT.

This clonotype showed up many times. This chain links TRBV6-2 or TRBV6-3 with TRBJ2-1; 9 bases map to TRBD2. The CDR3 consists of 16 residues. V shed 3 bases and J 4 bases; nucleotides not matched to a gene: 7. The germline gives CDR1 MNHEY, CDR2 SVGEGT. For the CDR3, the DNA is TGTGCCAGCAGTTATGATGATACTAGCGGGTACAATGAGCAGTTCTTC. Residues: CASSYDDTSGYNEQFF.

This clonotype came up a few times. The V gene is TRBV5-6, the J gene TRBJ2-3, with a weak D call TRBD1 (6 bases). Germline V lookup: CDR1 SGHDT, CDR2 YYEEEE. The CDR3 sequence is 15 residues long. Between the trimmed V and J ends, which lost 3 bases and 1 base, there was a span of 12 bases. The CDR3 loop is CASSSGGGRTDTQYF. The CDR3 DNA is TGTGCCAGCAGCTCCGGTGGGGGCCGCACAGATACGCAGTATTTT.

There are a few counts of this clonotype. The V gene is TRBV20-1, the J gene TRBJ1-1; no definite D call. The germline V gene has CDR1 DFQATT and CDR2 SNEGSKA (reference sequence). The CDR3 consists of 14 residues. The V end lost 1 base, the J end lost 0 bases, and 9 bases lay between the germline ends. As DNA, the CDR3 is TGCAGTGCTAGAGGCCCGGTCCTGAACACTGAAGCTTTCTTT. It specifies CSARGPVLNTEAFF.

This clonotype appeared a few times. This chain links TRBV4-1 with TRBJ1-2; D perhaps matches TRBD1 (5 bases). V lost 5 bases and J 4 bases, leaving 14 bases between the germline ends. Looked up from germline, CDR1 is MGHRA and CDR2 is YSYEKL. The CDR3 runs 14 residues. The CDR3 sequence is CASSAPGAAYGYTF. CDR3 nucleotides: TGCGCCAGCAGCGCCCCCGGGGCAGCCTATGGCTACACCTTC.

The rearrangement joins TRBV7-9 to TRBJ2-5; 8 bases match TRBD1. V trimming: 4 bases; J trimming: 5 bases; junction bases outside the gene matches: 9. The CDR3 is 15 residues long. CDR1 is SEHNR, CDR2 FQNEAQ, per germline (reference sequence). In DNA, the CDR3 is TGTGCCAGCAGCTCGCCAGAGGACAGGGCTGAGACCCAGTACTTC. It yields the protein CASSSPEDRAETQYF.

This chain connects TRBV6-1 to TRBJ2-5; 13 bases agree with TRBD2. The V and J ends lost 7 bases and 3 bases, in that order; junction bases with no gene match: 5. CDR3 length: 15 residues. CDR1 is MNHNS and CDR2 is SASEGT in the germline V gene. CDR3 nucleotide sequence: TGTGCCAGCAAGGGACTAGCGGGGAAAAAAGAGACCCAGTACTTC. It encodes CASKGLAGKKETQYF.

CDR3 loop: CATSDPQGGPDTQYF. CDR3 coding DNA: TGTGCCACCAGTGATCCACAGGGAGGGCCAGATACGCAGTATTTT. This chain connects TRBV24-1 to TRBJ2-3, with D perhaps matching TRBD2 (7 bases). CDR3 size: 15 residues. Between the trimmed V and J ends, which lost 3 bases and 4 bases, there was a span of 13 bases. Germline CDR1 is KGHDR and CDR2 is SFDVKD.

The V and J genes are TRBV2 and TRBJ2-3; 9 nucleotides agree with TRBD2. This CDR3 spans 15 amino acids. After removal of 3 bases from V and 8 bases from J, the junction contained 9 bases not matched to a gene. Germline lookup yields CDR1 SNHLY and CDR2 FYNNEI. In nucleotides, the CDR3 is TGTGCCAGCAGTGAGGTCGGGCTAGCGGGGAGTACGCAGTATTTT. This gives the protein CASSEVGLAGSTQYF.

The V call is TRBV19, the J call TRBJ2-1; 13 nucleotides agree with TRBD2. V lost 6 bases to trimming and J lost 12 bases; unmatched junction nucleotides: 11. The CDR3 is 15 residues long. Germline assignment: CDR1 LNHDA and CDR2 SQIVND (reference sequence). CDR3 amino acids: CASSLGTSGALGQFF. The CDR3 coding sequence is TGTGCCAGTAGCCTGGGGACTAGCGGGGCTCTGGGGCAGTTCTTC.

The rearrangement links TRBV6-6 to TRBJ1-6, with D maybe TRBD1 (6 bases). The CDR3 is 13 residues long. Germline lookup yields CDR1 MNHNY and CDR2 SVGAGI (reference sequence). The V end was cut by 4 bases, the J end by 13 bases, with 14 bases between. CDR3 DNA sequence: TGTGCCAGCAGTTCGGACAGCCAGGGGCCCCTCCACTTT. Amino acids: CASSSDSQGPLHF.

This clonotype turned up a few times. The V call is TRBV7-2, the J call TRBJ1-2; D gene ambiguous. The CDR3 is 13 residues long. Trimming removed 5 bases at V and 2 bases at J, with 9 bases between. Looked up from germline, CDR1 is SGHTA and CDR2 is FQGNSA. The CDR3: CASSREKNYGYTF. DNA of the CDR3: TGTGCCAGCAGCCGTGAAAAGAACTATGGCTACACCTTC. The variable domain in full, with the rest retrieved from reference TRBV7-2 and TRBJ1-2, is GAGVSQSPSNKVTEKGKDVELRCDPISGHTALYWYRQSLGQGLEFLIYFQGNSAPDKSGLPSDRFSAERTGGSVSTLTIQRTQQEDSAVYLCASSREKNYGYTFGSGTRLTVV.